The present entry profiles one T cell receptor (beta chain) with its context. The entry originates in a study of blood T cells in healthy people across ages. The CDR3 sequence is 14 residues long. CDR1 and CDR2 (germline): SGHRS, YFSETQ. V lost 3 bases to trimming and J lost 3 bases, with 11 bases between them. A sample-barcoded 5' primer and a J-beta primer mix were used in a second PCR of roughly 7 to 12 cycles. In TCRdb, the 5' RACE reads were re-called with MiXCR into one record per CDR3 protein. The repertoire holds fewer than 700,000 distinct CDR3 sequences, with about 45% as singletons. The chain uses TRBV5-1 and TRBJ2-3, with a weak D call TRBD2 (6 bases). Sequencing was carried out using blood. This sequence was found in an older man in good health. CDR3 coding DNA: TGCGCCAGCAGCTACGGGGGTTGGACAGATACGCAGTATTTT. Its protein product is CASSYGGWTDTQYF.